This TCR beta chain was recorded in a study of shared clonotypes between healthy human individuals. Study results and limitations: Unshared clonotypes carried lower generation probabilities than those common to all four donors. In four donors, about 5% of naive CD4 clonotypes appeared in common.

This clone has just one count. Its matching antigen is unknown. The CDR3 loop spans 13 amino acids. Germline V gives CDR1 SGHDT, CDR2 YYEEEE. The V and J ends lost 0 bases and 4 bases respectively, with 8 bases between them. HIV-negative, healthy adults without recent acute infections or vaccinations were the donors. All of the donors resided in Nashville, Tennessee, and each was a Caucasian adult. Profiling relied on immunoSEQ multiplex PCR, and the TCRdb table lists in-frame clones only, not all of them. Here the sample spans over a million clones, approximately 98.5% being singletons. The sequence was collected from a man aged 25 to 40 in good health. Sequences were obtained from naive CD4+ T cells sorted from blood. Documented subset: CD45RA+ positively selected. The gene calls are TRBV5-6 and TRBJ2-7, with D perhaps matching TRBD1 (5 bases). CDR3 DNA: TGTGCCAGCAGCTTGGGACAGATATACGAGCAGTACTTC. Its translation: CASSLGQIYEQYF.